The 4 T cell receptor beta chains below were found in one sample sequenced in a study of tumor-infiltrating lymphocytes in primary liver carcinoma (dated by TCRdb to about 2017). Sequencing instrument: Illumina HiSeq 2500. Using a constant-region primer and ProtoScript II reverse transcriptase, TCRbeta-specific cDNA was reverse-transcribed from about 460 ng total RNA. Construction of the TCRbeta libraries relied on three nested rounds of multiplex PCR, following a slightly modified ARM-PCR procedure. The first two PCR rounds used multiplex TRBV1-TRBV30 forward primers with a Cbeta reverse primer, each for around 10 cycles. TCRdb reanalyzed the raw reads on its own, using fastp at Q25 for trimming and MiXCR for clone calling, and kept in-frame beta chains. Every entry covers one CDR3 protein and lists the most common genes and DNA from its rows. The sample contains more than 40,000 distinct CDR3 sequences, less than 75% of them found a single time. The top ten clonotypes cover less than 35% of the sample.

Total RNA and DNA were co-extracted without cell sorting from approximately 20-30 mg of bulk tissue using the AllPrep DNA/RNA mini kit. Sequencing was carried out using liver tumor tissue from sampling region 5. In the paper's terms, the cell subset or site label means: tumor region T5, tumor centre. The receptors stem from a man aged 35 to 55 with primary liver carcinoma and hepatitis B virus infection.

As regards this clonotype: Because it lacks the conserved phenylalanine or tryptophan at the end, this CDR3 is likely a read error. The rearrangement uses TRBV20-1 and TRBJ2-1; D is ambiguous. The CDR3 sequence is 17 residues long. CDR1 and CDR2 from the germline V gene are DFQATT and SNEGSKA (reference sequence). Deletions cut 1 base from V and 0 bases from J, with 16 bases between. The chain's CDR3 is CSARAPTALSSYNEQFV. Written as DNA, the CDR3 is TGCAGTGCTAGAGCCCCCACAGCGTTGAGCTCCTACAATGAGCAGTTCGTC.

This clonotype is termed medium-sized (0.01 to 0.1%). The chain uses TRBV11-1 and TRBJ2-7, with D hard to call. This CDR3 has 11 amino acids. The germline V gene has CDR1 SGHAT and CDR2 FQDESV (reference sequence). Between the trimmed V and J ends, which lost 5 bases and 5 bases, there was a span of 7 bases. The CDR3 DNA follows: TGTGCCAGCAGCGTGGCAGACGAGCAGTACTTC. It codes for CASSVADEQYF.

Points on this clonotype: Since no conserved phenylalanine or tryptophan closes the CDR3, a read error is the likely cause. The V gene is TRBV6-5, the J gene TRBJ1-1; 8 bases agree with TRBD1. CDR3 size: 14 residues. Germline V lookup: CDR1 MNHEY, CDR2 SVGAGI. CDR3 protein: CASSFYRGTSEAFS. CDR3 in DNA: TGTGCCAGTAGTTTCTACAGGGGGACCTCTGAAGCTTTCTCT.

Concerning this clonotype itself: One end of the junction varies from germline; a read error may be responsible. The chain has TRBV5-4 and TRBJ2-3, with D unresolved. CDR3 length: 15 amino acids. Germline loops: CDR1 SGHNT, CDR2 YYREEE (reference sequence). The CDR3 sequence: CASSLEIPPGLLQYF. The CDR3 DNA follows: TGTGCTAGCAGCTTGGAGATCCCCCCGGGCCTTTTGCAGTATTTT. Full variable domain (outside the CDR3, taken from reference TRBV5-4 and TRBJ2-3): ETGVTQSPTHLIKTRGQQVTLRCSSQSGHNTVSWYQQALGQGPQFIFQYYREEENGRGNFPPRFSGLQFPNYSSELNVNALELDDSALYLCASSLEIPPGLLQYFGPGTRLTVL.